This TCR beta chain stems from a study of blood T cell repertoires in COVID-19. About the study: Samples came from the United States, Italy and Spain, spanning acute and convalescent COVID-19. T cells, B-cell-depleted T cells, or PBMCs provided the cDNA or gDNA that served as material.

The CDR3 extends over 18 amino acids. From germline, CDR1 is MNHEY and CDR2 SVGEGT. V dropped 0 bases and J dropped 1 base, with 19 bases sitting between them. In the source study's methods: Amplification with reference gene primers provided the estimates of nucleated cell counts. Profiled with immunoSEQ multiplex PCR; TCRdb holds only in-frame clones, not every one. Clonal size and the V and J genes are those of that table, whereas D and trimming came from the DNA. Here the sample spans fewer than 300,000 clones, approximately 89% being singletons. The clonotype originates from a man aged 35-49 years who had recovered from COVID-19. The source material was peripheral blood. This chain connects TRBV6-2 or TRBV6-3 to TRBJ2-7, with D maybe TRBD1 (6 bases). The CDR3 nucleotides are TGTGCCAGCAGTTACTCCACCCTACAGGGCCGACAATCCTACGAGCAGTACTTC. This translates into CASSYSTLQGRQSYEQYF.